A selection of T cell receptor beta chains follows, all from one sample in a study of T cells of healthy individuals. MiXCR, run by TCRdb on the 5' RACE reads, gives a single entry per CDR3 protein. This table holds about 53,000 distinct CDR3 sequences, under 15% found once. These receptors all stem from a human donor in good health. CDR3s include the opening cysteine and the closing phenylalanine or tryptophan. Each record gives: clone size, CDR3 length, D gene, J gene, V gene, CDR3 protein, CDR3 DNA. D genes are given only for firm matches. Clone sizes are given selectively: once, few, many, or a class where the clone is expanded.

many	15	TRBD1	TRBJ2-7	TRBV5-1	CASSLVGRGPDEQYF	TGCGCCAGCAGCTTGGTGGGCAGGGGGCCAGACGAGCAGTACTTC
few	14	.	TRBJ2-3	TRBV4-3	CASSQATGWDTQYF	TGCGCCAGCAGCCAAGCGACGGGGTGGGATACGCAGTATTTT
.	15	.	TRBJ2-1	TRBV7-3	CASSLPGLSGNEQFF	TGTGCCAGCAGCTTACCGGGACTGTCCGGGAATGAGCAGTTCTTC
many	17	.	TRBJ2-7	TRBV18	CASQQSGRPVDCYEQYF	TGTGCCAGCCAACAGTCAGGACGGCCAGTAGACTGCTACGAGCAGTACTTC
.	15	.	TRBJ2-7	TRBV11-2	CASSLERDGRHEQYF	TGTGCCAGCAGCTTAGAGCGGGACGGAAGGCACGAGCAGTACTTC
.	15	.	TRBJ2-1	TRBV27	CASSFRAPGGNEQFF	TGTGCCAGCAGTTTCCGGGCCCCGGGCGGAAATGAGCAGTTCTTC
many	18	.	TRBJ2-7	TRBV4-2	CASSQEGVGRLSSYEQYF	TGTGCCAGCAGCCAAGAAGGCGTTGGGCGGTTGAGCTCCTACGAGCAGTACTTC
many	16	.	TRBJ2-3	TRBV15	CATSRSRSRSTDTQYF	TGTGCCACCAGCAGAAGCCGGAGCCGGAGCACAGATACGCAGTATTTT
many	15	.	TRBJ1-1	TRBV27	CASSLFPGRGTEAFF	TGTGCCAGCAGTTTATTCCCGGGGAGAGGCACTGAAGCTTTCTTT
many	13	.	TRBJ1-1	TRBV19	CASSISENTEAFF	TGTGCCAGTAGTATATCCGAGAACACTGAAGCTTTCTTT
.	14	.	TRBJ2-3	TRBV29-1	CSGDPGRNTDTQYF	TGCAGCGGTGACCCCGGCAGGAACACAGATACGCAGTATTTT
few	14	TRBD1	TRBJ2-5	TRBV19	CASSTDRGQETQYF	TGTGCCAGTAGTACAGACAGGGGTCAAGAGACCCAGTACTTC
.	13	.	TRBJ2-2	TRBV9	CASSLESTGELFF	TGTGCCAGCAGCCTAGAAAGCACCGGGGAGCTGTTTTTT
many	14	.	TRBJ2-2	TRBV6-2/TRBV6-3	CASREQSGTGELFF	TGTGCCAGCAGGGAGCAGAGTGGGACCGGGGAGCTGTTTTTT
.	12	.	TRBJ2-3	TRBV5-5	CASILSGDTQYF	TGTGCCAGCATCTTATCGGGGGATACGCAGTATTTT
few	13	.	TRBJ1-2	TRBV20-1	CSAPNVGTGGYTF	TGCAGTGCCCCGAACGTCGGTACCGGCGGCTACACCTTC
few	13	.	TRBJ2-7	TRBV30	CAAHGARSYEQYF	TGTGCCGCCCACGGTGCCCGGAGCTACGAGCAGTACTTC
.	15	.	TRBJ1-3	TRBV4-1	CASSQPRTSGNTIYF	TGCGCCAGCAGCCAACCCCGGACATCTGGAAACACCATATATTTT
.	12	.	TRBJ2-1	TRBV20-1	CSAPRAGDEQFF	TGCAGTGCTCCACGGGCCGGGGATGAGCAGTTCTTC
few	13	.	TRBJ1-5	TRBV29-1	CSVGVGINQPQHF	TGCAGCGTTGGGGTGGGAATCAATCAGCCCCAGCATTTT
many	15	TRBD1	TRBJ2-5	TRBV19	CASSTGTGRRETQYF	TGTGCCAGTAGTACCGGGACAGGGAGACGGGAGACCCAGTACTTC
.	17	.	TRBJ2-6	TRBV5-5	CASRSEGLRSGANVLTF	TGTGCCAGCAGGTCAGAGGGACTGCGCTCTGGGGCCAACGTCCTGACTTTC
.	14	.	TRBJ1-4	TRBV6-6	CASSYLEGSGKLFF	TGTGCCAGCAGTTATCTGGAGGGGTCCGGGAAACTGTTTTTT
.	11	TRBD2	TRBJ2-7	TRBV20-1	CSALREGEQYF	TGCAGTGCACTCCGGGAGGGCGAGCAGTACTTC
.	16	.	TRBJ1-3	TRBV7-2	CASSLGPLSSGNTIYF	TGTGCCAGCAGCTTAGGTCCACTTAGCTCTGGAAACACCATATATTTT
few	11	.	TRBJ2-3	TRBV6-2/TRBV6-3	CASSGAGTQYF	TGTGCCAGCAGCGGGGCTGGTACGCAGTATTTT
.	15	.	TRBJ1-1	TRBV5-4	CASSGGLSMNTEAFF	TGTGCCAGCAGCGGCGGCCTTTCCATGAACACTGAAGCTTTCTTT
.	15	TRBD2	TRBJ2-3	TRBV27	CASSTSGGALDTQYF	TGTGCCAGCAGTACTAGCGGGGGGGCTTTGGATACGCAGTATTTT
few	13	.	TRBJ2-7	TRBV24-1	CATSVSGSYEQYF	TGTGCCACCAGTGTTTCGGGATCCTACGAGCAGTACTTC
many	13	.	TRBJ2-5	TRBV20-1	CSVSDGPKETQYF	TGCAGTGTTTCGGACGGACCTAAAGAGACCCAGTACTTC
many	17	.	TRBJ1-2	TRBV18	CASSPRSTDSANYGYTF	TGTGCCAGCTCACCACGTAGCACGGACTCGGCTAACTATGGCTACACCTTC
.	15	.	TRBJ2-7	TRBV21-1	CASSKVGGSRSEQYF	TGTGCCAGCAGCAAAGTTGGGGGAAGTCGATCCGAGCAGTACTTC
few	12	.	TRBJ2-5	TRBV11-2	CASSLVIETQYF	TGTGCCAGCAGCTTAGTCATAGAGACCCAGTACTTC
.	17	TRBD2	TRBJ2-4	TRBV15	CATSSYKAGGGGYIQYF	TGTGCCACCAGCTCCTATAAGGCGGGGGGTGGCGGGTACATTCAGTACTTC
few	14	TRBD1	TRBJ1-1	TRBV6-5	CASRDRASNTEAFF	TGTGCCAGCCGTGACAGGGCAAGTAACACTGAAGCTTTCTTT
.	15	.	TRBJ2-7	TRBV5-5	CASSLGSGAVYEQYF	TGTGCCAGCAGCTTGGGTAGCGGAGCTGTCTACGAGCAGTACTTC
.	14	.	TRBJ2-6	TRBV6-6	CASRRGAGANVLTF	TGTGCCAGCAGGAGGGGGGCGGGGGCCAACGTCCTGACTTTC
.	13	TRBD1	TRBJ2-2	TRBV20-1	CSARSQGTGELFF	TGCAGTGCTAGATCACAGGGGACCGGGGAGCTGTTTTTT
many	13	TRBD1	TRBJ2-7	TRBV29-1	CSVAGQGVGEQYF	TGCAGCGTCGCGGGACAGGGGGTAGGGGAGCAGTACTTC
few	16	TRBD1	TRBJ1-2	TRBV29-1	CSATLGGRGSPYGYTF	TGCAGCGCAACTCTAGGGGGCCGGGGGAGTCCCTATGGCTACACCTTC
many	13	TRBD1	TRBJ1-6	TRBV29-1	CSVRQGAGSPLHF	TGCAGCGTTAGACAGGGGGCAGGATCACCCCTCCACTTT
many	14	.	TRBJ1-2	TRBV29-1	CSVGAGVASYGYTF	TGCAGCGTTGGGGCAGGGGTAGCGTCCTATGGCTACACCTTC
many	17	.	TRBJ2-3	TRBV24-1	CATSDSTGDSPLLAQYF	TGTGCCACCAGTGACTCTACCGGTGACTCCCCTTTGCTGGCTCAGTATTTT
many	16	TRBD2	TRBJ2-1	TRBV20-1	CSARASSGGPYNEQFF	TGCAGTGCTAGAGCATCCAGCGGGGGGCCTTACAATGAGCAGTTCTTC
.	14	.	TRBJ1-2	TRBV18	CASSPEAGVYGYTF	TGTGCCAGCTCACCAGAAGCGGGAGTCTATGGCTACACCTTC
.	14	.	TRBJ2-7	TRBV19	CASSISWTNYEQYF	TGTGCCAGTAGTATATCCTGGACAAACTACGAGCAGTACTTC
.	12	.	TRBJ2-1	TRBV6-2/TRBV6-3	CASSYPRSGQFF	TGTGCCAGCAGTTACCCCCGGTCAGGGCAGTTCTTC
many	16	TRBD1	TRBJ1-1	TRBV3-1	CASSPTGGRVNTEAFF	TGTGCCAGCAGCCCGACAGGGGGCCGGGTGAACACTGAAGCTTTCTTT
.	18	TRBD1	TRBJ2-2	TRBV20-1	CSARATYAQGAYTGELFF	TGCAGTGCTAGAGCCACATATGCACAGGGGGCCTACACCGGGGAGCTGTTTTTT
many	16	TRBD2	TRBJ2-4	TRBV5-6	CASSFSAGGTKNIQYF	TGTGCCAGCAGCTTCTCGGCGGGAGGGACCAAAAACATTCAGTACTTC
few	16	.	TRBJ2-7	TRBV20-1	CSARVLESFSSYEQYF	TGCAGTGCTAGGGTGTTGGAGTCCTTTAGCTCCTACGAGCAGTACTTC
many	15	.	TRBJ1-4	TRBV12-3/TRBV12-4	CASSLYAGENEKLFF	TGTGCCAGCAGTTTATACGCAGGGGAGAATGAAAAACTGTTTTTT
.	14	.	TRBJ2-7	TRBV20-1	CSAREFGVTYEQYF	TGCAGTGCTAGAGAATTTGGGGTAACCTACGAGCAGTACTTC
few	14	.	TRBJ1-4	TRBV5-1	CASSLGTVHEKLFF	TGCGCCAGCAGCTTAGGGACTGTCCATGAAAAACTGTTTTTT
.	14	.	TRBJ2-5	TRBV13	CASSPFEGVETQYF	TGTGCCAGCAGCCCTTTTGAGGGAGTAGAGACCCAGTACTTC
.	14	.	TRBJ1-2	TRBV19	CASSTPGGGYGYTF	TGTGCCAGTAGTACCCCTGGGGGGGGCTATGGCTACACCTTC
.	15	.	TRBJ2-3	TRBV5-1	CASSLPQDSTDTQYF	TGCGCCAGCAGCTTGCCTCAGGATAGTACAGATACGCAGTATTTT
many	16	TRBD1	TRBJ1-4	TRBV5-1	CASSQNTQGADEKLFF	TGCGCCAGCAGCCAAAATACGCAGGGGGCAGATGAAAAACTGTTTTTT
.	17	.	TRBJ1-4	TRBV4-1	CASSQDMGGRPNEKLFF	TGCGCCAGCAGCCAAGATATGGGGGGACGGCCTAATGAAAAACTGTTTTTT
many	14	TRBD2	TRBJ2-2	TRBV12-3/TRBV12-4	CASSLTSGTGELFF	TGTGCCAGCAGCCTTACTAGCGGCACCGGGGAGCTGTTTTTT